These T cell receptor beta chains were read from a single sample in a study of T cell repertoires in cytomegalovirus infection. Their specific antigens are unknown. TCRdb used MiXCR to reprocess the reads, holding one entry per CDR3 protein. The sample lists about 920,000 distinct CDR3 sequences, approximately 31% occurring once. The input for sequencing was cultured CD8+ T cells from PBMCs, taken from culture after CMV antigen stimulation. The source is a human donor in good health (CMV status not recorded). Some clones in this sample may be carry-over from other donors' samples. Each CDR3 is given with its conserved first and last residue. D genes are given only for firm matches. Only some rows state a clone size, as once, few, many or a class for expanded clones.

TRBV2,TRBJ2-7,once,NA,TGTGCCAGCAGTGATTCGGGGGAGCTTCCCTTCGAGCAGTACTTC,CASSDSGELPFEQYF
TRBV12-3/TRBV12-4,TRBJ1-1,NA,NA,TGTGCCAGCGCAGTCGGGGGCTTGACTGAAGCTTTCTTT,CASAVGGLTEAFF
TRBV7-9,TRBJ2-2,many,TRBD1,TGTGCCCCCAGGACAGGAAATTCGAACACCGGGGAGCTGTTTTTT,CAPRTGNSNTGELFF
TRBV11-2,TRBJ2-3,many,NA,TGTGCCAGCAGCTCCTCAATCCACTACGGCCAGAGATCAGATACGCAGTATTTT,CASSSSIHYGQRSDTQYF
TRBV15,TRBJ1-1,NA,NA,TGTGCCACCAGCAGAGGGACAGAGAACACTGAAGCTTTCTTT,CATSRGTENTEAFF
TRBV4-1,TRBJ2-1,NA,TRBD2,TGCGCCAGCAGCCAAGATCCCCTAGCGGGGGGCCATGAGCAGTTCTTC,CASSQDPLAGGHEQFF
TRBV6-5,TRBJ1-3,NA,TRBD1,TGTGCCAGCAGACTACAGGGGGCGGAGGGAAACACCATATATTTT,CASRLQGAEGNTIYF
TRBV7-6,TRBJ2-3,many,NA,TGTGCCAGCAGCTTAAGGGACCCGAACACAGATACGCAGTATTTT,CASSLRDPNTDTQYF
TRBV10-3,TRBJ2-5,few,TRBD1,TGTGCCATCAGTGATGGGGACAGGGCACCCTCGCCAGAGACCCAGTACTTC,CAISDGDRAPSPETQYF
TRBV7-9,TRBJ2-1,once,TRBD2,TGTGCCAGCAGCGCGACTAGCGGGGGGGCACATGAGCAGTTCTTC,CASSATSGGAHEQFF
TRBV6-1,TRBJ2-7,NA,NA,TGTGCCAGCAGTGAAGGGTTGGGGGGCGCGAGATACGAGCAGTACTTC,CASSEGLGGARYEQYF
TRBV7-6,TRBJ2-5,NA,TRBD1,TGTGCCAGCAGCTTCCCCGAGGGACAGGGTGGGGAGACCCAGTACTTC,CASSFPEGQGGETQYF
TRBV7-6,TRBJ1-2,few,TRBD1,TGTGCCAGCAGCCCGGAGCCAGGGGGCTACAACTATGGCTACACCTTC,CASSPEPGGYNYGYTF
TRBV12-3/TRBV12-4,TRBJ1-4,many,TRBD1,TGTGCCAGCAGGCGGGGACAGTTTAATGAAAAACTGTTTTTT,CASRRGQFNEKLFF
TRBV12-3/TRBV12-4,TRBJ1-6,NA,NA,TGTGCCAGCAGATCTTCCATGGACAGCTTCTATAATTCACCCCTCCACTTT,CASRSSMDSFYNSPLHF
TRBV6-2/TRBV6-3,TRBJ1-1,few,NA,TGTGCCAGCACCCTTTCAGGGATTGAAGCTTTCTTT,CASTLSGIEAFF
TRBV2,TRBJ2-5,few,NA,TGTGCCAGCACTGGGCGGACCCAGTACTTC,CASTGRTQYF
TRBV7-6,TRBJ2-5,NA,TRBD1,TGTGCCAGCAGCTTCCGACAGGGGCTAGGAGGAGAGACCCAGTACTTC,CASSFRQGLGGETQYF
TRBV7-6,TRBJ2-3,NA,NA,TGTGCCAGCAGCTTAGAAGCCCTCCAGGCCCCAGATACGCAGTATTTT,CASSLEALQAPDTQYF
TRBV7-2,TRBJ2-7,once,NA,TGTGCCAGCAGCTTAGGAGTCGGGGTCGCCTACGAGCAGTACTTC,CASSLGVGVAYEQYF
TRBV7-2,TRBJ2-3,many,NA,TGTGCCAGCAGCTTACTGGAGGGCGAGGGCACAGATACGCAGTATTTT,CASSLLEGEGTDTQYF
TRBV7-9,TRBJ2-7,few,NA,TGTGCCAACAGCCCGCCTGGAGGGCGGGGCCACGAGCAGTACTTC,CANSPPGGRGHEQYF
TRBV6-1,TRBJ2-3,NA,NA,TGTGCCAGCAGTGAAGACCTGATTTCAGATACGCAGTATTTT,CASSEDLISDTQYF
TRBV19,TRBJ2-7,NA,NA,TGTGCCAGTAGTGCGTTGGACAGCGGCGGCGAGCAGTACTTC,CASSALDSGGEQYF
TRBV19,TRBJ2-1,few,NA,TGTGCCAGTAGTATAGATGGGGTCAACAATGAGCAGTTCTTC,CASSIDGVNNEQFF
TRBV4-1,TRBJ2-2,NA,NA,TGCGCCAGCAGCCTCTTTGGACTTGACAGGGAGCTGTTTTTT,CASSLFGLDRELFF
TRBV25-1,TRBJ1-1,NA,NA,TGTGCCAGCAATTGGGGCTACCTATATAACACTGAAGCTTTCTTT,CASNWGYLYNTEAFF
TRBV29-1,TRBJ2-3,NA,NA,TGCAGCGTTGAAACAGGGCCAGATACGCAGTATTTT,CSVETGPDTQYF
TRBV10-3,TRBJ1-5,NA,NA,TGTGCCATCAGTGAGTCGGGTTTCAGTCAGCCCCAGCATTTT,CAISESGFSQPQHF
TRBV24-1,TRBJ2-1,NA,TRBD2,TGTGCCACCAGTGATTTGGCTAGCGGGGTTAATGAGCAGTTCTTC,CATSDLASGVNEQFF
TRBV29-1,TRBJ2-7,NA,TRBD1,TGCAGCGTTGAAGATAGGTCCGGGACAGGGGGTTACGAGCAGTACTTC,CSVEDRSGTGGYEQYF
TRBV12-3/TRBV12-4,TRBJ2-2,few,NA,TGTGCCAGCAGTTTGACAGGGAGGGCCGGGGAGCTGTTTTTT,CASSLTGRAGELFF
TRBV27,TRBJ1-4,few,NA,TGTGCCAGCAGGGCGAGGTCGGGGCCGTTTAATGAAAAACTGTTTTTT,CASRARSGPFNEKLFF
TRBV27,TRBJ2-3,NA,TRBD1,TGTGCCAGCAGTGGGAGGGACAGGGGGCTAGATACGCAGTATTTT,CASSGRDRGLDTQYF
TRBV7-2,TRBJ2-2,few,TRBD1,TGTGCCAGCAGCTTAGGACAGGGGGTAATGTCCGGGGAGCTGTTTTTT,CASSLGQGVMSGELFF
TRBV12-3/TRBV12-4,TRBJ2-6,few,TRBD1,TGTGCCAGCAGTGACACAGGGGACTCTGGGGCCAACGTCCTGACTTTC,CASSDTGDSGANVLTF
TRBV6-5,TRBJ1-5,few,TRBD1,TGTGCCAGCAGTTACTCAGGACAGGGTTTGCAGCCCCAGCATTTT,CASSYSGQGLQPQHF
TRBV11-2,TRBJ2-1,NA,TRBD1,TGTGCCAGCAGCTTGCCCGGGACAGGGGAATACAATGAGCAGTTCTTC,CASSLPGTGEYNEQFF
TRBV7-8,TRBJ1-1,NA,NA,TGTGCCACCCTAATCGGCACTGAAGCTTTCTTT,CATLIGTEAFF
TRBV20-1,TRBJ2-2,NA,NA,TGCAGTGCTAGTGCGCCGAACACCGGGGAGCTGTTTTTT,CSASAPNTGELFF
TRBV12-3/TRBV12-4,TRBJ2-1,many,NA,TGTGCCAGTAGTTTGACTAGCTCCTACAATGAGCAGTTCTTC,CASSLTSSYNEQFF
TRBV28,TRBJ1-6,NA,TRBD1,TGTGCCAGCAGTGCACGGACAGGGCGGAATTCACCCCTCCACTTT,CASSARTGRNSPLHF
TRBV9,TRBJ1-1,few,NA,TGTGCCAGCAGCGTTTCGGGGACTGAAGCTTTCTTT,CASSVSGTEAFF
TRBV6-5,TRBJ2-7,few,TRBD1,TGTGCCAGCAGTTACGGGACAGGGGACTACGAGCAGTACTTC,CASSYGTGDYEQYF
TRBV11-2,TRBJ1-2,NA,NA,TGTGCCAGCAGCTCCCAGGGAGGGCCCACTCCCTATGGCTACACCTTC,CASSSQGGPTPYGYTF
TRBV6-1,TRBJ2-1,NA,TRBD2,TGTGCCAGCAGTGAATCCAGCGGGGGGGCGGGTGAGCAGTTCTTC,CASSESSGGAGEQFF